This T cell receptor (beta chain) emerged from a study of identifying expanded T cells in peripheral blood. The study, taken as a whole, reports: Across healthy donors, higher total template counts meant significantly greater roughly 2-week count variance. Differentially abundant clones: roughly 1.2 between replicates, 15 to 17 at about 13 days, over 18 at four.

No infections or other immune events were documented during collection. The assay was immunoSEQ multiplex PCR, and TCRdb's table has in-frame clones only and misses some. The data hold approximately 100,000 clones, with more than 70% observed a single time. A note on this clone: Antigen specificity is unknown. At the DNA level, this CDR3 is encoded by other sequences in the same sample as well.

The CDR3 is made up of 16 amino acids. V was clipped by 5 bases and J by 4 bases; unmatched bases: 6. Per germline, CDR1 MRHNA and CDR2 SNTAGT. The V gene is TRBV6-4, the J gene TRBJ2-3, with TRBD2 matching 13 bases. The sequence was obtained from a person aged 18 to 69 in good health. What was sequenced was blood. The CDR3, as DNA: TGTGCCAGCAGTCCCCGAGGGACTAGCGGGGCAGATACGCAGTATTTT. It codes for CASSPRGTSGADTQYF.